This paragraph covers one T cell receptor beta chain sequence. The antigen remains undetermined. This sample is drawn from a study of a mutant IDH1 vaccine in newly diagnosed glioma. Study at large: Patients previously underwent radiotherapy, temozolomide, or both, and most underwent both.

Study-level points and caveats: Pseudoprogression seemed unlinked to shifts in top peripheral T cell clonotypes. It was about 92% of patients that developed vaccine-induced immune responses.

The CDR3 sequence is 16 residues long. V lost 7 bases to trimming and J lost 2 bases, with 18 bases between them. Per the germline V gene, CDR1 is MNHEY and CDR2 is SMNVEV (reference sequence). The protocol was immunoSEQ multiplex PCR, while the TCRdb copy is restricted to in-frame clones and leaves out a portion. The sample lists under 55,000 clones; more than 85% were seen once. Time point in this sample: week 11, during vaccination. Every vaccination contained 300 ug of the mutant IDH1 20-mer peptide and was paired with topical imiquimod. Newly diagnosed WHO grade 3 or 4 IDH1-mutant, ATRX-lost astrocytomas were identified in the donors.

The gene calls are TRBV27 and TRBJ1-5, with D perhaps matching TRBD1 (6 bases). Here the sequenced sample was PBMCs, taken from a glioma patient whose treatment included an IDH1 peptide vaccine. This sequence originates from a man aged 45-65 years with glioma. CDR3 region: CASTQTGRWGNQPQHF. In DNA, the CDR3 is TGTGCCAGCACCCAAACAGGGCGCTGGGGCAATCAGCCCCAGCATTTT.